This T cell receptor (beta chain) was recorded in a study of cytomegalovirus exposure and HLA in healthy donors. At the level of the study: From HLA-typed donors, an early data release held roughly 89 million unique TCRs.

CDR3 length: 14 amino acids. The germline CDR1 and CDR2 sequences are SGHVS and FNYEAQ. The V and J ends lost 5 bases and 5 bases respectively, with 13 bases between them. The PCR had 60 Vbeta and 13 Jbeta primers. Using immunoSEQ multiplex PCR, the repertoire was profiled, and TCRdb retains in-frame clones only, with some absent. The sample lists 120,000 or so clones, around 72% occurring once. The rearrangement links TRBV7-6 to TRBJ1-5; tentative D call: TRBD1 (6 bases). The clonotype comes from a woman aged 50 to 60 in good health and CMV-seropositive. Sequenced material: PBMCs. CDR3 region: CASSLTGGDQPQHF. The CDR3 DNA sequence: TGTGCCAGCAGCCTGACAGGAGGTGATCAGCCCCAGCATTTT.